These T cell receptor beta chains were read from a single sample in a study of healthy donors' naive CD4 and CD8 T cells. TCRdb independently ran MiXCR on the reads; one entry per CDR3 protein. The data contain roughly 200,000 distinct CDR3 sequences, about 76% of them seen just once; the ten biggest clones take up 2% to 2.5%. The material sequenced was naive CD4+ and CD8+ T cells sorted from blood, pooled from several donors. The receptors were gathered from a pool of human donors in good health; the sample pools cells from several healthy donors. Each CDR3 is given with its conserved first and last residue. D genes are given only for firm matches.

D: TRBD1
V: TRBV6-5
J: TRBJ1-3
CDR3: CASSYSGQTTRTGNTIYF

D: NA
V: TRBV19
J: TRBJ1-1
CDR3: CASSRWSAGAFF

D: NA
V: TRBV29-1
J: TRBJ1-5
CDR3: CSSRSAWDQPQHF

D: TRBD2
V: TRBV29-1
J: TRBJ2-1
CDR3: CSVVLAEVNEQFF

D: TRBD1
V: TRBV29-1
J: TRBJ2-7
CDR3: CSGGQGISHEQYF

D: NA
V: TRBV29-1
J: TRBJ1-2
CDR3: CSVRSGERGYTF

D: NA
V: TRBV28
J: TRBJ2-3
CDR3: CASSSSSAEEDTQYF

D: NA
V: TRBV11-1
J: TRBJ2-1
CDR3: CASSLVASNEQFF

D: TRBD1
V: TRBV6-5
J: TRBJ1-5
CDR3: CASSYGQGNQPQHF

D: NA
V: TRBV6-5
J: TRBJ2-3
CDR3: CATGGADTQYF

D: NA
V: TRBV6-2/TRBV6-3
J: TRBJ2-1
CDR3: CASSPQGFELAVSYNEQFF

D: TRBD1
V: TRBV15
J: TRBJ1-5
CDR3: CATKGRGSSNQPQHF

D: NA
V: TRBV29-1
J: TRBJ1-3
CDR3: CSVEVPGRVSGNTIYF

D: NA
V: TRBV10-3
J: TRBJ1-2
CDR3: CAIANSNGANYGYTF

D: NA
V: TRBV11-2
J: TRBJ2-1
CDR3: CASSSKVLSSYNEQFF

D: NA
V: TRBV12-5
J: TRBJ2-5
CDR3: CASPTLTGGFQETQYF

D: TRBD2
V: TRBV19
J: TRBJ2-2
CDR3: CASNLAVNTGELFF

D: NA
V: TRBV6-5
J: TRBJ2-1
CDR3: CATNDKSEAEVNEQFF

D: NA
V: TRBV27
J: TRBJ1-5
CDR3: CASSPTAAGNQPQHF

D: TRBD2
V: TRBV12-3/TRBV12-4
J: TRBJ2-3
CDR3: CASSPGTSGPDTQYF

D: NA
V: TRBV11-2
J: TRBJ1-5
CDR3: CASSLGHGNNEPQHF

D: TRBD1
V: TRBV30
J: TRBJ1-2
CDR3: CAWTAGQYGYTF

D: NA
V: TRBV12-3/TRBV12-4
J: TRBJ1-2
CDR3: CASTPGDSNYGYTF

D: NA
V: TRBV5-1
J: TRBJ2-1
CDR3: CASSKTFSSYNEQFF

D: TRBD2
V: TRBV6-2/TRBV6-3
J: TRBJ2-7
CDR3: CASSPGTRVGEQYF

D: TRBD2
V: TRBV29-1
J: TRBJ2-2
CDR3: CSVVAGTSRQSNTGELFF

D: TRBD1
V: TRBV29-1
J: TRBJ2-5
CDR3: CSSGTGLGETQYF

D: NA
V: TRBV19
J: TRBJ2-7
CDR3: CASSILPGTYEQYF

D: NA
V: TRBV12-3/TRBV12-4
J: TRBJ2-2
CDR3: CASSPNGELFF

D: TRBD2
V: TRBV7-8
J: TRBJ2-1
CDR3: CASSLGVRGSSYNEQFF

D: TRBD1
V: TRBV5-1
J: TRBJ1-2
CDR3: CASSSGQVANYGYTF

D: TRBD1
V: TRBV19
J: TRBJ2-7
CDR3: CASSTGQGAYEQYF

D: NA
V: TRBV5-1
J: TRBJ2-1
CDR3: CASREQASSYNEQFF

D: NA
V: TRBV19
J: TRBJ2-3
CDR3: CASNGAQPWADTQYF

D: NA
V: TRBV15
J: TRBJ1-3
CDR3: CATSREPGLGPGNTIYF

D: NA
V: TRBV20-1
J: TRBJ2-5
CDR3: CSADKSYQETQYF

D: TRBD1
V: TRBV29-1
J: TRBJ1-1
CDR3: CSVVTGVGAEAFF

D: NA
V: TRBV29-1
J: TRBJ2-7
CDR3: CSVETGTDYEQYF

D: NA
V: TRBV19
J: TRBJ1-5
CDR3: CASTPVPGPGQPQHF

D: NA
V: TRBV6-2/TRBV6-3
J: TRBJ2-7
CDR3: CASSWVRFRGNYEQYF

D: NA
V: TRBV10-3
J: TRBJ1-5
CDR3: CAISETEQTQHF

D: NA
V: TRBV5-1
J: TRBJ2-7
CDR3: CASSNGQNGQQYF

D: NA
V: TRBV18
J: TRBJ1-6
CDR3: CASSPKGEDSPLHF

D: TRBD2
V: TRBV6-5
J: TRBJ2-1
CDR3: CASSYSLLGTSGRNEQFF

D: NA
V: TRBV29-1
J: TRBJ2-3
CDR3: CSVEDRGGTDTQYF

D: TRBD1
V: TRBV6-5
J: TRBJ2-7
CDR3: CASSPIDRGSREQYF

D: NA
V: TRBV29-1
J: TRBJ2-1
CDR3: CSVDFVRDEQFF

D: NA
V: TRBV29-1
J: TRBJ2-3
CDR3: CSVLARDTQYF

D: NA
V: TRBV27
J: TRBJ2-1
CDR3: CASSLVGGPGDEQFF

D: NA
V: TRBV30
J: TRBJ1-1
CDR3: CAWGIGSTEAFF

D: TRBD2
V: TRBV7-8
J: TRBJ2-7
CDR3: CASSHREAPYEQYF

D: TRBD1
V: TRBV29-1
J: TRBJ1-3
CDR3: CSVAGQGRNTIYF

D: NA
V: TRBV5-6
J: TRBJ2-5
CDR3: CASSPWLETQYF

D: NA
V: TRBV20-1
J: TRBJ1-5
CDR3: CSASSLWGNQPQHF